This T cell receptor (beta chain) was obtained from a study of blood T cell repertoires in COVID-19. This clone was seen just once. Generated by immunoSEQ multiplex PCR, the TCRdb table keeps only in-frame clones and is missing some. The table shows over 100,000 clones, with 84% occurring only once. The sequence was obtained from a woman between 50 and 59 years old with acute or convalescent COVID-19. The sample was peripheral blood.

The CDR3 nucleotides are TGTGCCAGCAGGGCCGGGACAGGGGGAAATAGCAATCAGCCCCAGCATTTT. Translated, it gives CASRAGTGGNSNQPQHF. The chain uses TRBV27 and TRBJ1-5, with TRBD1 identical over 11 bases. V lost 6 bases to trimming and J lost 0 bases; unmatched junction nucleotides: 7. The V gene's germline CDR1 is MNHEY and CDR2 SMNVEV (reference sequence). The CDR3 length is 17 residues.